A single sample gave rise to the 18 T cell receptor beta chains below, sequenced in a study of T cells after posttransplantation cyclophosphamide. This table comes from immunoSEQ multiplex PCR, and its TCRdb copy is limited to in-frame clones, with some not included. The sample yields approximately 5,100 clones, without any singletons. Treatment was busulfan-fludarabine conditioning, a marrow graft, and cyclophosphamide on days +3 and +4. The source material was PBMCs, sampled around 50 weeks after allogeneic stem cell transplant with posttransplant cyclophosphamide. The source of these receptors is a male patient aged 60-69 years who received an allogeneic stem cell transplant from a related donor, was CMV-positive, and had acute GVHD only. Some T cells may be provided by the graft donor.

This clone appeared many times. The chain couples TRBV19 to TRBJ2-1; 9 nucleotides match TRBD2. This CDR3 region has 15 residues. V lost 8 bases and J lost 8; bases outside the gene matches: 13. Germline V CDR1 and CDR2: LNHDA, SQIVND (reference sequence). CDR3 nucleotides: TGTGCCAGTGCTAGCGGGAACACCTATCGGGATGAGCAGTTCTTC. Protein sequence: CASASGNTYRDEQFF.

This clone occurred many times. The V and J genes are TRBV5-6 and TRBJ1-5; the D gene is possibly TRBD1 (6 bases). The ends were cut back, 0 bases at V and 1 base at J, with 11 bases in the middle. The CDR3 runs 16 residues. Germline V gene lookup returns CDR1 SGHDT and CDR2 YYEEEE. The CDR3, as DNA: TGTGCCAGCAGCTTGGGGGGGCGAGGGAGCAATCAGCCCCAGCATTTT. Translation gives CASSLGGRGSNQPQHF.

There are many counts of this clone. The chain joins TRBV30 to TRBJ2-1; 9 bases map to TRBD1. The CDR3 consists of 16 residues. Germline lookup yields CDR1 GTSNPN and CDR2 SVGIG (reference sequence). V gave up 3 bases and J gave up 3 bases; unmatched junction bases: 9. This chain's CDR3 is CAWRKTDRGNYNEQFF. CDR3 in DNA: TGTGCCTGGAGAAAAACGGACAGGGGAAACTACAATGAGCAGTTCTTC.

This clone was observed a few times. The J gene is TRBJ1-6, the V gene TRBV6-5; 7 nucleotides align to TRBD1. The CDR3 totals 15 residues. Trimming at V came to 5 bases and at J to 9 bases, leaving 10 bases not matched to a gene. Germline V lookup: CDR1 MNHEY, CDR2 SVGAGI. The DNA for the CDR3 is TGTGCCAGCAGTCTGACAGGGAGCCTTAGTTCACCCCTCCACTTT. Its protein product is CASSLTGSLSSPLHF.

This clone was seen at least ten times. The chain links TRBV7-2 to TRBJ1-2; TRBD1 is a possible D gene (6 bases). The V gene's germline CDR1 is SGHTA and CDR2 FQGNSA. V lost 5 bases and J lost 0, with 19 bases in between. The CDR3 totals 17 residues. CDR3 amino acids: CASSEGVVAVTNYGYTF. The CDR3 bases are TGTGCCAGCAGCGAGGGGGTTGTGGCAGTTACTAACTATGGCTACACCTTC.

This clone was found many times. This chain uses TRBV6-5 with TRBJ1-5, with D maybe TRBD1 (6 bases). Germline values: CDR1 MNHEY, CDR2 SVGAGI. V gave up 11 bases and J gave up 3 bases, with 14 bases separating them. The CDR3 has 13 amino acids. CDR3 residues: CAASQGHNQPQHF. The CDR3 DNA is TGTGCCGCCTCACAGGGCCACAATCAGCCCCAGCATTTT.

This clone has a count of ten or more. V and J are TRBV5-1 and TRBJ2-5; tentative D call: TRBD1 (6 bases). This CDR3 region has 12 residues. CDR1 is SGHRS and CDR2 is YFSETQ in the germline V gene. V was cut by 4 bases and J by 4 bases, with 8 bases left in between. For the CDR3, the DNA is TGCGCCAGCAGCCACAGGGCAGAGACCCAGTACTTC. It is translated as CASSHRAETQYF. Variable domain in full (rest from reference TRBV5-1 and TRBJ2-5): KAGVTQTPRYLIKTRGQQVTLSCSPISGHRSVSWYQQTPGQGLQFLFEYFSETQRNKGNFPGRFSGRQFSNSRSEMNVSTLELGDSALYLCASSHRAETQYFGPGTRLLVL.

This clone has ten or more counts. The rearrangement links TRBV28 to TRBJ2-3; D might be TRBD1 (6 bases). Germline V gene sequence: CDR1 MDHEN, CDR2 SYDVKM. V lost 4 bases, J lost 2 bases, and 16 bases lay in between. There are 16 residues in the CDR3. The CDR3 sequence is CASSSSTGFFTDTQYF. CDR3 in DNA: TGTGCCAGCAGTTCGTCAACAGGGTTCTTCACAGATACGCAGTATTTT.

The J gene is TRBJ1-6, the V gene TRBV30, with a tentative D call TRBD1 (5 bases). Germline CDR1 reads GTSNPN; CDR2 reads SVGIG (reference sequence). The CDR3 contains 15 residues. V dropped 3 bases and J dropped 6 bases, with 15 bases sitting between them. The CDR3 spells CAWRRRDSVNSPLHF. The CDR3 DNA reads TGTGCCTGGAGGAGACGGGACTCGGTTAATTCACCCCTCCACTTT. Looking up the rest from reference TRBV30 and TRBJ1-6 gives the full variable domain: SQTIHQWPATLVQPVGSPLSLECTVEGTSNPNLYWYRQAAGRGLQLLFYSVGIGQISSEVPQNLSASRPQDRQFILSSKKLLLSDSGFYLCAWRRRDSVNSPLHFGNGTRLTVT.

This clone was recorded at least ten times. The rearrangement uses TRBV7-9 and TRBJ2-2; D perhaps matches TRBD2 (6 bases). Per the germline V gene, CDR1 is SEHNR and CDR2 is FQNEAQ (reference sequence). CDR3 length equals 17 residues. Trimming took 5 bases from V and 2 from J, leaving 18 bases between them. The CDR3 reads CASSPLRGGDNTGELFF. The CDR3 nucleotides read TGTGCCAGCAGCCCCCTGAGGGGAGGAGACAACACCGGGGAGCTGTTTTTT.

This clone was found many times. CDR3 in amino acids: CASSEVTTAHTEAFF. CDR3 nucleotides: TGTGCCAGCAGTGAAGTTACGACAGCTCACACTGAAGCTTTCTTT. This sequence joins TRBV6-1 and TRBJ1-1; tentatively, D is TRBD1 (5 bases). The CDR3 runs to 15 residues. Germline V lookup: CDR1 MNHNS, CDR2 SASEGT. Trimming pared 1 base from V and 3 bases from J, leaving 12 bases between.

This clone was found many times. This rearrangement joins TRBV12-5 to TRBJ2-7, with 7 nucleotides matching TRBD2. The CDR3 has 19 residues. Unmatched junction bases numbered 18, after V lost 0 bases and J lost 4 bases. Germline CDR1 reads LGHNT; CDR2 reads FRNRAP. The CDR3, as DNA: TGTGCTAGTGGTTTGGTACTAGGGGCCGGTTACGCTAGCGGTTACGAGCAGTACTTC. Encoded protein: CASGLVLGAGYASGYEQYF.

This clone was detected ten times or more. The V and J genes are TRBV10-3 and TRBJ2-3, with 9 positions matching TRBD2. The CDR3 covers 15 residues. J was trimmed by 2 bases and V by 6 bases; bases with no gene match: 6. Germline V gene lookup returns CDR1 ENHRY and CDR2 SYGVKD. CDR3 protein: CAIRGGLAFTDTQYF. The CDR3 DNA reads TGTGCCATCAGAGGGGGACTAGCTTTCACAGATACGCAGTATTTT.

Many counts were recorded for this clone. The chain has TRBV4-1 and TRBJ1-4, with 9 positions matching TRBD1. The CDR3 extends over 15 amino acids. Looked up from germline, CDR1 is MGHRA and CDR2 is YSYEKL. With V trimmed by 4 bases and J by 8 bases, 8 bases remained unmatched. In nucleotides, the CDR3 is TGCGCCAGCAGCCCAACCGACAGGGGGATAGAAAAACTGTTTTTT. This gives the protein CASSPTDRGIEKLFF.

This clone occurred many times. This chain links TRBV7-2 with TRBJ2-1, with D unresolved. The V and J ends lost 5 bases and 4 bases respectively, with 15 bases between them. CDR1 is SGHTA and CDR2 is FQGNSA in the germline V gene. The CDR3 contains 15 residues. As DNA, the CDR3 is TGTGCCAGCAGCCTTGTCGGCGCGGATTACAATGAGCAGTTCTTC. The encoded protein is CASSLVGADYNEQFF. Looking up the rest from reference TRBV7-2 and TRBJ2-1 gives the full variable domain: GAGVSQSPSNKVTEKGKDVELRCDPISGHTALYWYRQSLGQGLEFLIYFQGNSAPDKSGLPSDRFSAERTGGSVSTLTIQRTQQEDSAVYLCASSLVGADYNEQFFGPGTRLTVL.

Ten or more counts support this clone. V gene TRBV4-1 combines with J gene TRBJ1-2; maybe TRBD1 (6 bases). CDR1 and CDR2 from the germline V gene are MGHRA and YSYEKL. V was pared by 4 bases and J by 3 bases, with 15 bases between. The length of the CDR3 is 15 residues. The DNA of the CDR3 is TGCGCCAGCAGCCTCCCGCCCCCAGGGGACTATGGCTACACCTTC. Translation: CASSLPPPGDYGYTF.

This clone has at least ten counts. This rearrangement joins TRBV7-9 to TRBJ2-2; no definite D call. V shed 2 bases and J shed 1 base, with 8 bases lying between them. The CDR3 totals 15 residues. Germline values: CDR1 SEHNR, CDR2 FQNEAQ (reference sequence). The CDR3 reads CASSLTYLNTGELFF. CDR3 coding DNA: TGTGCCAGCAGCTTAACCTACCTGAACACCGGGGAGCTGTTTTTT.

This clone was seen ten or more times. The chain recombines TRBV7-2 with TRBJ1-2; maybe TRBD1 (5 bases). Trimming shortened V by 0 bases and J by 4 bases, and 12 bases separated the two germline ends. The germline V gene encodes CDR1 SGHTA and CDR2 FQGNSA. CDR3 size: 15 residues. The CDR3 bases are TGTGCCAGCAGCTTAGCGGGAACAGGTCTCTATGGCTACACCTTC. Amino acids: CASSLAGTGLYGYTF.